The 15 T cell receptor beta chains presented below share a single source sample, sequenced in a study of cytomegalovirus exposure and HLA in healthy donors. PCR primers comprised 60 Vbeta and 13 Jbeta primers. Assay used: immunoSEQ multiplex PCR; TCRdb lists only in-frame clones, some missing. This sample carries around 230,000 clones, about four fifths of them seen once, and the ten largest clones take around 6%. Sequenced input: PBMCs. The receptors come from a man aged 35 to 55 in good health and CMV-seropositive.

This chain links TRBV7-9 with TRBJ2-5, with 9 positions matching TRBD1. Germline V gene data show CDR1 as SEHNR and CDR2 as FQNEAQ (reference sequence). V trimming: 4 bases; J trimming: 5 bases; junction bases outside the gene matches: 5. The CDR3 is made up of 14 amino acids. CDR3 amino acids: CASSWGQGPETQYF. In DNA, the CDR3 is TGTGCCAGCAGCTGGGGACAGGGCCCCGAGACCCAGTACTTC.

The chain is built from TRBV6-5 and TRBJ2-2; 7 bases map to TRBD1. Germline V CDR1 and CDR2: MNHEY, SVGAGI. V lost 0 bases, J lost 4 bases, and 5 bases stayed unmatched. The CDR3 covers 16 residues. The CDR3: CASSYSRGQFTGELFF. The CDR3 coding sequence is TGTGCCAGCAGTTACTCGAGGGGACAGTTCACCGGGGAGCTGTTTTTT.

The gene calls are TRBV27 and TRBJ2-5, with 9 bases that match TRBD1. The J segment lost 6 bases and the V segment lost 5 bases, leaving 10 bases of the junction unmatched. Germline-derived CDR1 and CDR2 are MNHEY and SMNVEV (reference sequence). CDR3 size: 15 residues. CDR3 DNA sequence: TGTGCCAGCAGTCAGACCGGGACAGGGTTGAAGACCCAGTACTTC. Translation: CASSQTGTGLKTQYF.

The V and J genes are TRBV12-1 and TRBJ2-7; TRBD2, the table's D call, was not compared with the DNA. TRBV12-1 is deemed a pseudogene. The CDR3 totals 14 residues. The CDR3 spells CASILEDETYEQYV. For the CDR3, the DNA is TGTGCCAGCATCCTAGAGGATGAAACCTACGAGCAGTACGTC.

The chain couples TRBV27 to TRBJ2-5; TRBD2 aligns across 7 bases. V was clipped by 1 base and J by 2 bases; unmatched bases: 4. The CDR3 is 15 residues long. The germline V gene has CDR1 MNHEY and CDR2 SMNVEV (reference sequence). The CDR3 bases are TGTGCCAGCAGTTTATTGTGGGGGGGGCAAGAGACCCAGTACTTC. It yields the protein CASSLLWGGQETQYF.

The rearrangement links TRBV7-3 to TRBJ2-1; 8 positions agree with TRBD2. The CDR3 covers 16 residues. Trimming took 5 bases from V and 0 from J; bases not matched to a gene: 6. Germline CDR1 and CDR2: SGHTA and FQGTGA. In DNA form, the CDR3 reads TGTGCCAGCAGCCTCATAGCGGGAAGCTCCTACAATGAGCAGTTCTTC. Translated, it gives CASSLIAGSSYNEQFF.

Here the CDR3 DNA reads TGTGCCAGCAGTTTTGACTTGGGTGACAGGGCAGGAGTGAATGAGCAGTTCTTC. Its protein is CASSFDLGDRAGVNEQFF. This chain connects TRBV27 to TRBJ2-1; 7 bases align to TRBD1. The CDR3 runs to 18 residues. Germline assignment: CDR1 MNHEY and CDR2 SMNVEV (reference sequence). V was pared by 3 bases and J by 7 bases, with 18 bases of the junction left unmatched.

This clone was seen just once. The chain couples TRBV11-3 to TRBJ2-1; D unresolved. V shed 2 bases and J shed 6 bases, with 5 bases lying between them. The length of the CDR3 is 12 residues. CDR1 and CDR2 (germline): SGHNT, YENEEA. In DNA form, the CDR3 reads TGTGCCAGCAGCTTAAGCTCCAATGAGCAGTTCTTC. Its translation: CASSLSSNEQFF.

This clone has at least ten counts. In the same sample, other DNA sequences code for this CDR3. This sequence joins TRBV19 and TRBJ1-5, with 9 bases lining up with TRBD1. Germline loops: CDR1 LNHDA, CDR2 SQIVND (reference sequence). The length of the CDR3 is 15 residues. With 5 bases clipped from V and 4 bases from J, the junction kept 6 bases outside the gene matches. The CDR3 DNA sequence: TGTGCCAGTAGTGGGGGACAGGGAGGGAATCAGCCCCAGCATTTT. Its translation is CASSGGQGGNQPQHF.

The chain is built from TRBV11-1 and TRBJ2-1; tentatively, D is TRBD2 (7 bases). This CDR3 is built from 17 residues. V was clipped by 4 bases and J by 4 bases, with 20 bases between them. Germline loops: CDR1 SGHAT, CDR2 FQDESV (reference sequence). CDR3 region: CASSSRGGASGYNEQFF. CDR3 DNA sequence: TGTGCCAGCAGCTCCAGAGGGGGGGCTAGCGGTTACAATGAGCAGTTCTTC.

V gene TRBV14 combines with J gene TRBJ2-1; perhaps TRBD1 as D (6 bases). CDR3 size: 17 residues. The germline V and J ends were trimmed by 4 bases and 6 bases, with 22 bases remaining between them. Per the germline V gene, CDR1 is SGHDN and CDR2 is FVKESK. The CDR3 DNA sequence: TGTGCCAGCAGCCGAGGACCAGACAGGCGAAGATTCAATGAGCAGTTCTTC. It codes for CASSRGPDRRRFNEQFF.

As to this clone: This sample also contains other DNA sequences that code for the same CDR3. J is TRBJ2-3 and V is TRBV7-9; D remains unclear. The CDR3 is made up of 13 amino acids. Germline assignment: CDR1 SEHNR and CDR2 FQNEAQ (reference sequence). Between the trimmed V and J ends, which lost 2 bases and 0 bases, there was a span of 3 bases. The CDR3 is CASSLLSTDTQYF. In DNA, the CDR3 is TGTGCCAGCAGCTTACTCAGCACAGATACGCAGTATTTT.

V and J are TRBV5-1 and TRBJ2-1; TRBD2 matches 7 bases. Losses at the gene ends were 3 bases for V and 5 bases for J; bases not matched to a gene: 20. The CDR3 is 19 amino acids. CDR1 is SGHRS and CDR2 is YFSETQ in the germline V gene. CDR3 DNA sequence: TGCGCCAGCAGCTCCTTTGGGGCTAGCGGATCTCCTTCGGACAATGAGCAGTTCTTC. Residues: CASSSFGASGSPSDNEQFF.

The chain is built from TRBV11-3 and TRBJ2-1; 10 bases match TRBD2. From germline, CDR1 is SGHNT and CDR2 YENEEA. V gave up 5 bases and J gave up 8 bases; unmatched junction bases: 9. This CDR3 spans 15 amino acids. This CDR3 is CASSAASGSGHEQFF. The DNA of the CDR3 is TGTGCCAGCAGCGCCGCTAGCGGGAGTGGCCATGAGCAGTTCTTC.

The J gene is TRBJ2-1, the V gene TRBV7-9, with TRBD2 as a possible D gene (6 bases). The CDR3 contains 15 residues. Germline CDR1 reads SEHNR; CDR2 reads FQNEAQ (reference sequence). V was cut by 5 bases and J by 0 bases, with 11 bases left in between. DNA for the CDR3: TGTGCCAGCAGCACACGGGGGAGCTCCTACAATGAGCAGTTCTTC. Translation gives CASSTRGSSYNEQFF.